This T cell receptor (beta chain) was profiled in a study of control samples from healthy donors and cancer patients. This CDR3 contains 15 residues. Germline values: CDR1 MRHNA, CDR2 SNTAGT. The J segment lost 4 bases and the V segment lost 4 bases, leaving 7 bases of the junction unmatched. The method was immunoSEQ multiplex PCR; TCRdb's version includes in-frame clones alone and lacks a portion of them. The sample consists of some 140,000 clones, roughly nine tenths of them appearing once. V is TRBV6-4 and J is TRBJ2-3, with 8 positions matching TRBD1. Sequenced: blood. The sequence was collected from a woman aged 30 to 39 in good health. The CDR3 sequence is CASSATGAGSDTQYF. For the CDR3, the DNA is TGTGCCAGCAGTGCGACAGGGGCGGGTTCAGATACGCAGTATTTT.